The source of this T cell receptor beta chain is a study of shared clonotypes between healthy human individuals. Looking at the study overall: The donor group consisted of a couple of women and a few men, aged 18 to 49.

Study outcomes and limitations: The study sampled only blood, and tissue repertoires likely differ.

This clone was recorded once. Its antigen remains unknown. The germline gives CDR1 LNHDA, CDR2 SQIVND (reference sequence). CDR3 length equals 16 residues. Trimming stripped 0 bases from V and 6 bases from J, with 15 bases between. Generated by immunoSEQ multiplex PCR, the TCRdb table keeps only in-frame clones and is missing some. The sample records 2 million to 2.5 million clones, about 92% being singletons. V gene TRBV19 combines with J gene TRBJ1-5; possible D gene TRBD1, 5 bases. The receptor was derived from a man aged 18 to 29 in good health. Some clones in this sample may be carry-over from other donors' samples. Specimen: naive CD4+ T cells from PBMCs. Subset specified: CD45RA+ positively selected. In nucleotides, the CDR3 is TGTGCCAGTAGTATAGAAATTCGGAGGGGCGGTCAGCCCCAGCATTTT. Encoded protein: CASSIEIRRGGQPQHF.